Listed below are T cell receptor beta chains from one sample, sequenced in a study of OX40 agonist ivuxolimab in advanced cancers. Profiled with immunoSEQ multiplex PCR; TCRdb holds only in-frame clones, not every one. In the table there are 40,000 to 55,000 clones, approximately 91% of which are singletons. The sequencing here drew on CD4+ or CD8+ T cells sorted from blood, taken in a trial of the OX40 agonist ivuxolimab. These TCRs come from an adult with an advanced solid tumor such as melanoma, head and neck, liver or kidney cancer. Both conserved end residues are part of each CDR3. D genes are given only for firm matches. Expanded clones are given a class, and other clones once, few, many or no size at all.

CDR3nt	CDR3aa	v_gene	j_gene	d_gene	abundance
TGTGCCAGCAGTTACGGGAGGTCGGAGGACACTGAAGCTTTCTTT	CASSYGRSEDTEAFF	TRBV6-5	TRBJ1-1	.	.
TGCGCCAGCAGCTCTAGCGGGAGGTCCTACGAGCAGTACTTC	CASSSSGRSYEQYF	TRBV5-1	TRBJ2-7	TRBD2	.
TGTGCCAGCACCTCACAGGGAACCGGTGGCTACACCTTC	CASTSQGTGGYTF	TRBV28	TRBJ1-2	.	.
TGCGCCAGCAGCCAGAGGACGAACTTCGAGCAGTACTTC	CASSQRTNFEQYF	TRBV4-1	TRBJ2-7	.	.
TGCGCCAGCAGCGTAACCGGGACAGGGGAAGAGACCCAGTACTTC	CASSVTGTGEETQYF	TRBV5-1	TRBJ2-5	TRBD1	.
TGTGCCAGCAGTGCGAACGGGAGCCCCACCGGGGAGCTGTTTTTT	CASSANGSPTGELFF	TRBV6-4	TRBJ2-2	.	.
TGTGCCAGCAGCCAAGGGGTCGGCGGGACCTCCTACAATGAGCAGTTCTTC	CASSQGVGGTSYNEQFF	TRBV4-2	TRBJ2-1	.	.
TGTGCCAGCAGATCCCGAGGGCTAGCGGGAGAGTACGAGCAGTACTTC	CASRSRGLAGEYEQYF	TRBV2	TRBJ2-7	TRBD2	.
TGTGCCAGCAACGGAGTCGGCGCCACCGTGAATAATTCACCCCTCCACTTT	CASNGVGATVNNSPLHF	TRBV2	TRBJ1-6	.	.
TGTGCCAGTACCCCGAAGGGCAGGGTCTATGGCTACACCTTC	CASTPKGRVYGYTF	TRBV19	TRBJ1-2	.	once
TGTGCCAGCAGCTTATCCCTGAACAATGAGCAGTTCTTC	CASSLSLNNEQFF	TRBV7-2	TRBJ2-1	.	.
TGTGCCAGCAGCCCCTCGAGCTCACCCCTCCACTTT	CASSPSSSPLHF	TRBV6-6	TRBJ1-6	.	.
TGCAGCGTTGAAGAATACGTGGGGCGCTACACCTTC	CSVEEYVGRYTF	TRBV29-1	TRBJ1-2	.	.
TGTGCCAGCAGCTCCCGAGGTCCGGGACAGGGGGTAACAGATACGCAGTATTTT	CASSSRGPGQGVTDTQYF	TRBV7-9	TRBJ2-3	TRBD1	.
TGCGCCAGCAGCTTGGGCACAAATTATGGCTACACCTTC	CASSLGTNYGYTF	TRBV5-1	TRBJ1-2	.	.
TGTGCCAGCAGAACCGGGACCGTGGAAAAACTGTTTTTT	CASRTGTVEKLFF	TRBV6-5	TRBJ1-4	.	.
TGTGCCAGCAGCCCCCACAGTCTTCCTAGCACAGATACGCAGTATTTT	CASSPHSLPSTDTQYF	TRBV7-9	TRBJ2-3	.	.
TGCGCCAGCAGCCGCTCACCGGGACAGGGGGCAGATACGCAGTATTTT	CASSRSPGQGADTQYF	TRBV5-1	TRBJ2-3	TRBD1	.
TGCGCCAGCAGCTTGGCCGCAGGACACGACTACGAGCAGTACTTC	CASSLAAGHDYEQYF	TRBV5-1	TRBJ2-7	.	.
TGTGCCAGCAGCTTACAGGGGGCGACCACTGAAGCTTTCTTT	CASSLQGATTEAFF	TRBV11-2	TRBJ1-1	TRBD1	.